One T cell receptor beta chain is described in this entry. Its antigen is unknown. Base qualities are not recorded, but no much larger clone differs from it by a single base. Collaborating institutions collected whole blood in K2EDTA tubes following their own protocols. For TCRbeta analysis, collaborators shipped samples in one of three forms: frozen whole blood, isolated PBMCs, or DNA extracted from either of those sample types. These data come from a study of blood T cell repertoires in COVID-19 (dated by TCRdb to the early 2020s). Regarding the research as a whole: Samples from collaborators originated in the United States, Italy and Spain and spanned both the acute and convalescent phases of COVID-19. The material from the prospective study consisted of cDNA or gDNA derived from T cells, B-cell-depleted T cells, or PBMCs. The dataset comprised deeply sampled blood TCRbeta repertoires from subjects exposed to, actively infected with, or recovered from COVID-19. The repertoires were released in a freely available public database meant as a resource for research on the immune response to SARS-CoV-2. Samples were obtained from the ongoing ImmuneRACE study (first 160 participants) and from about 1,300 subjects provided by 6 global collaborators. Nearly every sample came with metadata listing a de-identified subject ID, COVID-19 status, age in years and sex. Where HLA class I and class II types were available, the types were taken from metadata supplied by the sample provider, not from assay-based typing. The study at large found these results: How much clinical and demographic metadata was included differed by source and by participant, and the metadata was provided uncurated.

CDR1 and CDR2 are drawn from the germline V gene: SQVTM, ANQGSEA. Taken from cysteine to phenylalanine, the CDR3 has 15 residues. Only CDR3 DNA is held: 45 bases, read in frame from base 1. Cut back by 4 bases and 4 bases, the V and J ends lie 20 bases apart. TCRbeta CDR3 regions were amplified from genomic DNA by means of the immunoSEQ Assay, a bias-controlled multiplex PCR. The paper's processing steps were these. The number of nucleated cells in each sample was estimated from the amplification of reference gene primers within the assay. To quantify the absolute abundance of each unique TCRbeta CDR3 rearrangement, sequence reads were collapsed and filtered. For each sample, productive Simpson clonality was calculated by taking the square root of Simpson's diversity index across productive rearrangements. TCRdb's version of the immuneACCESS table is confined to in-frame rearrangements and falls short of the full clone set. An unresolved V gene accounts for under half of the shortfall where checked; the remainder is of unknown origin. The V and J calls and the clone size are those of that table, but D and trimming were determined from the DNA. For this sample the table gives roughly 120,000 clones, of which 88% were detected only once. The top ten clones comprise roughly 0.94% of the sample.

The chain links TRBV29-1 with TRBJ2-7; the D segment cannot be called with confidence. Source material: peripheral blood. The TCR originated in a woman between 45 and 60 years old with active or convalescent COVID-19. The DNA sequence is TGCAGCGTTGGGGCCCCCGCAGGAAGGTCTTACGAGCAGTACTTC. This sequence encodes CSVGAPAGRSYEQYF.